The 5 T cell receptor beta chains given below trace back to one sample, sequenced in a study of T cells in Graves' hyperthyroidism and ophthalmopathy. The investigators amplified TCR beta CDR3 regions from RNA transcripts. A set of HTBI primers served as the primers for a first-round RT-PCR of the TCR CDR3. TCRdb used MiXCR to reprocess the multiplex PCR reads, holding one entry per CDR3 protein. The sample records some 370,000 distinct CDR3 sequences, about 14% being singletons. Sample: blood. These receptors were taken from a man aged 50-59 years with Graves' ophthalmopathy.

The V and J genes are TRBV6-2 or TRBV6-3 and TRBJ1-1, with D perhaps TRBD1 (6 bases). CDR1 MNHEY and CDR2 SVGEGT come from the germline V gene. The CDR3 loop spans 13 amino acids. Between the trimmed V and J ends, which lost 0 bases and 7 bases, there was a span of 9 bases. The CDR3 DNA reads TGTGCCAGCAGTTACTCCGGGACAATTGAAGCTTTCTTT. Protein: CASSYSGTIEAFF.

This chain connects TRBV4-1 to TRBJ2-2; D could derive from TRBD1 or TRBD2 (5 bases each). The length of the CDR3 is 15 residues. The V end was cut by 2 bases, the J end by 5 bases, with 12 bases between. Germline values: CDR1 MGHRA, CDR2 YSYEKL. CDR3 loop: CASSQSQGVTGELFF. As DNA, the CDR3 is TGCGCCAGCAGCCAATCCCAGGGAGTAACCGGGGAGCTGTTTTTT.

There are many counts of this clonotype. V gene TRBV9 combines with J gene TRBJ1-1; D gene unclear. Germline V gives CDR1 SGDLS, CDR2 YYNGEE. The V end was cut by 2 bases, the J end by 5 bases, with 16 bases between. The CDR3 totals 15 residues. CDR3 protein: CASSVAAAWETEAFF. Written as DNA, the CDR3 is TGTGCCAGCAGCGTCGCGGCTGCTTGGGAAACTGAAGCTTTCTTT.

The chain joins TRBV6-1 to TRBJ2-3, with 7 bases that match TRBD2. This CDR3 spans 16 amino acids. J gave up 0 bases and V 5 bases, and 8 bases lay outside the gene matches. Germline CDR1 MNHNS, CDR2 SASEGT. The CDR3 here is CASSPVSGASTDTQYF. The CDR3 nucleotides are TGTGCCAGCAGTCCTGTGAGCGGGGCGAGCACAGATACGCAGTATTTT.

V usage is TRBV19 and J usage is TRBJ2-5; D is uncertain. There are 15 residues in the CDR3. The ends were cut back, 3 bases at V and 3 bases at J, with 14 bases in the middle. Looked up from germline, CDR1 is LNHDA and CDR2 is SQIVND (reference sequence). The DNA of the CDR3 is TGTGCCAGTAGTATTTCGTGGAATTTCGAAGAGACCCAGTACTTC. Amino acid sequence: CASSISWNFEETQYF.